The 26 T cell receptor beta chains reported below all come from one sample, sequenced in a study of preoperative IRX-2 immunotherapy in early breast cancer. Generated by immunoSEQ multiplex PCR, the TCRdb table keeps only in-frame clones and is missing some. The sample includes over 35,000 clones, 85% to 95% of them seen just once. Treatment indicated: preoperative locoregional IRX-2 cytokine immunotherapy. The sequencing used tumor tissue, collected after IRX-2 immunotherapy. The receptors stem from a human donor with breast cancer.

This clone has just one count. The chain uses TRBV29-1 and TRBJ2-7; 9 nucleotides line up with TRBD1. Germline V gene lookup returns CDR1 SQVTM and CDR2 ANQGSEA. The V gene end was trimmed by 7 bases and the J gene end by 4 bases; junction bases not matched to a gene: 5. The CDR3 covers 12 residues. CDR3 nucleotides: TGCAGCGGAGGGACAGGGCCTTACGAGCAGTACTTC. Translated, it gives CSGGTGPYEQYF.

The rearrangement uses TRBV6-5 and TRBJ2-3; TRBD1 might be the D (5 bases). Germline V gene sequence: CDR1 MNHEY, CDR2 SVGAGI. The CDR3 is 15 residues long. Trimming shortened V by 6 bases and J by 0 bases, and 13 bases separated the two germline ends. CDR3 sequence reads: CASRAWGTSTDTQYF. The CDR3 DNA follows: TGTGCCAGCAGGGCATGGGGCACTAGCACAGATACGCAGTATTTT.

CDR3 region: CASSNTGQGSFSPLHF. The CDR3 bases are TGTGCCAGCAGTAATACCGGACAGGGAAGTTTTTCACCCCTCCACTTT. This rearrangement joins TRBV6-6 to TRBJ1-6; TRBD1 aligns across 8 bases. Trimming at V came to 5 bases and at J to 9 bases, leaving 12 bases not matched to a gene. CDR3 length equals 16 residues. Germline V CDR1 and CDR2: MNHNY, SVGAGI (reference sequence).

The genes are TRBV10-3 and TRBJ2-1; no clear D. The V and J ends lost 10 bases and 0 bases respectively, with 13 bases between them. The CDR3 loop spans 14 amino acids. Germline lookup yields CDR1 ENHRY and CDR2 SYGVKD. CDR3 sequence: CATPVGSSYNEQFF. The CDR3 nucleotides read TGTGCCACTCCAGTTGGTAGCTCCTACAATGAGCAGTTCTTC.

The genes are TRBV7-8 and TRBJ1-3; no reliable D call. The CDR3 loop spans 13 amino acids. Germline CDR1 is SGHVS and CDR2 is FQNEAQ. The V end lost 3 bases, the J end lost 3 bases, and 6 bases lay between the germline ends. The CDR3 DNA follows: TGTGCCAGCAGCTTTGGGCGTGGAAACACCATATATTTT. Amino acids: CASSFGRGNTIYF.

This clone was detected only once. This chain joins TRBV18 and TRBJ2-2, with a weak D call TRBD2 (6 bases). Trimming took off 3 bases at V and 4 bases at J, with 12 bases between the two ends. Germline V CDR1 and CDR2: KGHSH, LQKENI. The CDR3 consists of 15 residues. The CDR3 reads CASSPRRGRTGELFF. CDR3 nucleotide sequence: TGTGCCAGCTCACCCCGGCGGGGCCGCACCGGGGAGCTGTTTTTT.

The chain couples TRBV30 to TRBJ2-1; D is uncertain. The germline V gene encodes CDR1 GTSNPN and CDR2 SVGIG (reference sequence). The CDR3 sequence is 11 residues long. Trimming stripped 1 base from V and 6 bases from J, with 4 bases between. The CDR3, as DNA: TGTGCCTGGAGTGAGGCCAATGAGCAGTTCTTC. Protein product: CAWSEANEQFF.

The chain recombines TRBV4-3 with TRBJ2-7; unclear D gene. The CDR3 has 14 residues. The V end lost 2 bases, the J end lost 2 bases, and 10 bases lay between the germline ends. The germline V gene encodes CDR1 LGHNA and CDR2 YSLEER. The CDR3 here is CASSQLLGPYEQYF. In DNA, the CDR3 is TGCGCCAGCAGCCAATTATTAGGACCCTACGAGCAGTACTTC.

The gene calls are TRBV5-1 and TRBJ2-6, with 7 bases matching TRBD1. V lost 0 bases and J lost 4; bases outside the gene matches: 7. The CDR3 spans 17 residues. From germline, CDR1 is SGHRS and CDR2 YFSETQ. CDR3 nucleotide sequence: TGCGCCAGCAGCTTGGCGACAGGGCCAGGGGGGGCCAACGTCCTGACTTTC. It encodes CASSLATGPGGANVLTF.

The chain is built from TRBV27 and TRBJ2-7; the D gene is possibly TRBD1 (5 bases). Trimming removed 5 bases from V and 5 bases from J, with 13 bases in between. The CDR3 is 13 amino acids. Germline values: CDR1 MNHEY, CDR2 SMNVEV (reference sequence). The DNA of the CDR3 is TGTGCCAGCAGTCCTATGGACACCCACGAGCAGTACTTC. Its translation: CASSPMDTHEQYF.

This chain's CDR3 is CASSLVKGRETQYF. The CDR3 coding sequence is TGTGCCAGCAGCTTGGTCAAGGGGCGAGAGACCCAGTACTTC. The chain uses TRBV5-4 and TRBJ2-5; weak D call: TRBD1 (5 bases). The CDR3 has 14 residues. With 0 bases removed from V and 4 bases from J, the gap between germline ends came to 10 bases. The germline gives CDR1 SGHNT, CDR2 YYREEE (reference sequence).

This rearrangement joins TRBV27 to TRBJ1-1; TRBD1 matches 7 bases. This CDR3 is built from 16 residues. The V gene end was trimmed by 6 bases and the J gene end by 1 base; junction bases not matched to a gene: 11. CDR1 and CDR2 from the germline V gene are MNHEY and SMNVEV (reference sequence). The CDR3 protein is CASSPTPTGKNTEAFF. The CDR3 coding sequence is TGTGCCAGCAGCCCGACGCCGACAGGGAAGAACACTGAAGCTTTCTTT.

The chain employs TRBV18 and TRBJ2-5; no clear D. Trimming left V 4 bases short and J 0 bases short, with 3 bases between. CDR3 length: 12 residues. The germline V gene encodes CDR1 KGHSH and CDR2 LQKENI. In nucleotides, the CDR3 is TGTGCCAGCTCACAGTACCAAGAGACCCAGTACTTC. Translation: CASSQYQETQYF.

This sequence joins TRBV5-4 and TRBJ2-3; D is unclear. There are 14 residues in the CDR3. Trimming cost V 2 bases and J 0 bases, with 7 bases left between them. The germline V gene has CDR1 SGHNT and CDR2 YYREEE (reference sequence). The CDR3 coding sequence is TGTGCCAGCAGCTTCGACATCAGCACAGATACGCAGTATTTT. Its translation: CASSFDISTDTQYF. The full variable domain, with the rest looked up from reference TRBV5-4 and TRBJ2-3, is ETGVTQSPTHLIKTRGQQVTLRCSSQSGHNTVSWYQQALGQGPQFIFQYYREEENGRGNFPPRFSGLQFPNYSSELNVNALELDDSALYLCASSFDISTDTQYFGPGTRLTVL.

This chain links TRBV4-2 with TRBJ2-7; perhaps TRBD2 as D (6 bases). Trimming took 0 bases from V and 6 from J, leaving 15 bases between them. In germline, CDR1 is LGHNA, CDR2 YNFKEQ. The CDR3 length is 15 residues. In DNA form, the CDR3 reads TGTGCCAGCAGCCAAGAAGGGGTGCGGGGCTCCGAGCAGTACTTC. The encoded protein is CASSQEGVRGSEQYF.

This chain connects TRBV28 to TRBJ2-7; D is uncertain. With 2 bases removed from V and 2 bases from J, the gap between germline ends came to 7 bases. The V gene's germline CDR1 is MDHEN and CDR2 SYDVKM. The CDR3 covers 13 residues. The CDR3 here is CASSLRRTYEQYF. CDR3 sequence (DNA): TGTGCCAGCAGTTTAAGACGGACCTACGAGCAGTACTTC.

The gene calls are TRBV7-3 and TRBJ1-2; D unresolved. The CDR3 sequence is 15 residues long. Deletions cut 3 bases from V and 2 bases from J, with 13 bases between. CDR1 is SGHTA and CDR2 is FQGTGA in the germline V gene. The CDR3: CASSLGHGLNYGYTF. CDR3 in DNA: TGTGCCAGCAGCTTGGGCCACGGCCTGAACTATGGCTACACCTTC.

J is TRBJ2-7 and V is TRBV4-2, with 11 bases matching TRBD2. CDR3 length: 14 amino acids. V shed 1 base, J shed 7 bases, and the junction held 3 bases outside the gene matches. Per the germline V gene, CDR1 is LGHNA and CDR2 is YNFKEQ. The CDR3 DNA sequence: TGTGCCAGCAGCCAAGGACTAGCGGGAAATGAGCAGTACTTC. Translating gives CASSQGLAGNEQYF.

CDR3 nucleotides: TGTGCCAGCAGCTTAAGGGTGGGGGACAGGGGCAATGAGCAGTTCTTC. It specifies CASSLRVGDRGNEQFF. The V and J genes are TRBV11-2 and TRBJ2-1; 10 bases are a match to TRBD1. Looked up from germline, CDR1 is SGHAT and CDR2 is FQNNGV. V gave up 2 bases and J gave up 6 bases; unmatched junction bases: 7. There are 16 residues in the CDR3.

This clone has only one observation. In DNA, the CDR3 is TGTGCCAGCAGCCAAGGCCTAGCGGGAGTGTGGGAGCAGTTCTTC. It is translated as CASSQGLAGVWEQFF. The chain recombines TRBV14 with TRBJ2-1; 10 bases are a match to TRBD2. Trimming at V came to 1 base and at J to 10 bases, leaving 7 bases not matched to a gene. From germline, CDR1 is SGHDN and CDR2 FVKESK. The CDR3 is 15 residues long.

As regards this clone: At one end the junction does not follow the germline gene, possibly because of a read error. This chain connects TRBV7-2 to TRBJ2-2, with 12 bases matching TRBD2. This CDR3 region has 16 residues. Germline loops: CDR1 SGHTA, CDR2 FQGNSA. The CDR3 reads CASSLAGGQNTGELFF. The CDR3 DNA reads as TGTGCCAGCAGCCTAGCGGGGGGGCAGAACACCGGGGAGCTGTTTTTT. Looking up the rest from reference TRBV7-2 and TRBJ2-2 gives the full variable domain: GAGVSQSPSNKVTEKGKDVELRCDPISGHTALYWYRQSLGQGLEFLIYFQGNSAPDKSGLPSDRFSAERTGGSVSTLTIQRTQQEDSAVYLCASSLAGGQNTGELFFGEGSRLTVL.

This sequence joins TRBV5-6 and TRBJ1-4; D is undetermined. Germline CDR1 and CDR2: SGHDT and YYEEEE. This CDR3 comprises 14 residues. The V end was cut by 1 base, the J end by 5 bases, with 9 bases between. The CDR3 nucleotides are TGTGCCAGCAGCTTGTTAGTATTGAATGAAAAACTGTTTTTT. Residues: CASSLLVLNEKLFF.

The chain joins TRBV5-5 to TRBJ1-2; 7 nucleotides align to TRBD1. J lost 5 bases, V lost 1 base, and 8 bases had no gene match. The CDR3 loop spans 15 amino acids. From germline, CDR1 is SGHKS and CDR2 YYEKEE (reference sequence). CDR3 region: CASSLQVTGYYGYTF. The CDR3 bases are TGTGCCAGCAGCTTGCAGGTGACAGGGTATTATGGCTACACCTTC.

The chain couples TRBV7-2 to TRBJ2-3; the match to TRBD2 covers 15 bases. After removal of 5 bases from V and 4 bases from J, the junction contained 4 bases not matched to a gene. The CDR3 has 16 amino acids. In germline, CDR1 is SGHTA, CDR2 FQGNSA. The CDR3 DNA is TGTGCCAGCAGCGTCTGGACTAGCGGGGGGGCAGATACGCAGTATTTT. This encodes CASSVWTSGGADTQYF.

CDR3 in amino acids: CASSVDGGSPYEQYF. CDR3 nucleotide sequence: TGTGCCAGCAGCGTAGACGGCGGGAGCCCCTACGAGCAGTACTTC. The chain carries TRBV9 and TRBJ2-7; 7 positions match TRBD2. From germline, CDR1 is SGDLS and CDR2 YYNGEE. V was clipped by 0 bases and J by 2 bases; unmatched bases: 5. The CDR3 length is 15 residues.

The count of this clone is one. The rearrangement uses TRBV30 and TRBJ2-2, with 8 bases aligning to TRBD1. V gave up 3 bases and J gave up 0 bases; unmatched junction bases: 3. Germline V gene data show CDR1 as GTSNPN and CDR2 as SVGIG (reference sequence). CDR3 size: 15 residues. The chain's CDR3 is CAWRTGGSNTGELFF. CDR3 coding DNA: TGTGCCTGGAGAACAGGGGGTTCGAACACCGGGGAGCTGTTTTTT. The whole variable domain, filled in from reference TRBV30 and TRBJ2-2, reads SQTIHQWPATLVQPVGSPLSLECTVEGTSNPNLYWYRQAAGRGLQLLFYSVGIGQISSEVPQNLSASRPQDRQFILSSKKLLLSDSGFYLCAWRTGGSNTGELFFGEGSRLTVL.